One and the same sample provided the 2 T cell receptor beta chains below, sequenced in a study of T cell changes during pregnancy in multiple sclerosis. TCRdb's copy holds only in-frame clones and misses some; the assay was immunoSEQ multiplex PCR. Here the sample spans roughly 110,000 clones, more than 80% being singletons. This specimen consisted of peripheral blood, obtained before pregnancy. The receptors stem from a female donor with multiple sclerosis, enrolled in a pregnancy study.

The chain uses TRBV7-3 and TRBJ2-1, with TRBD2 matching over 12 bases. V was clipped by 0 bases and J by 7 bases; unmatched bases: 7. This CDR3 has 17 residues. Germline V lookup: CDR1 SGHTA, CDR2 FQGTGA. The CDR3, as DNA: TGTGCCAGCAGCTTAACGGAAACTAGCGGGAGGACTAATGAGCAGTTCTTC. Protein product: CASSLTETSGRTNEQFF.

The chain uses TRBV19 and TRBJ1-5; D unresolved. V gave up 5 bases and J gave up 5 bases, with 10 bases separating them. CDR1 is LNHDA, CDR2 SQIVND, per germline (reference sequence). The CDR3 length is 13 residues. The CDR3 protein is CASSVREHQPQHF. The CDR3 nucleotides are TGTGCCAGTAGTGTTAGGGAGCATCAGCCCCAGCATTTT.